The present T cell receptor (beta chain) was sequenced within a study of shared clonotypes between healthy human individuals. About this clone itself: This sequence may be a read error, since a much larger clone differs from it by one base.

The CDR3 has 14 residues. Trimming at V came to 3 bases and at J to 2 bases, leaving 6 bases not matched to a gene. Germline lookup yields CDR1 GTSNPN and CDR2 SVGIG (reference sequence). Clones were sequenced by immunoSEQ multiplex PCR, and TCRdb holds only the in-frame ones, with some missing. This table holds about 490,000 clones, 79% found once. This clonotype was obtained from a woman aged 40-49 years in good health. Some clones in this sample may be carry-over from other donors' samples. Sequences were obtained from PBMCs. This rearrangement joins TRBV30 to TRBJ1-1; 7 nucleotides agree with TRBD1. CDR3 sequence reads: CAWRDRDSNTEAFF. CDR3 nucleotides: TGTGCCTGGAGGGACCGGGACAGTAACACTGAAGCTTTCTTT.